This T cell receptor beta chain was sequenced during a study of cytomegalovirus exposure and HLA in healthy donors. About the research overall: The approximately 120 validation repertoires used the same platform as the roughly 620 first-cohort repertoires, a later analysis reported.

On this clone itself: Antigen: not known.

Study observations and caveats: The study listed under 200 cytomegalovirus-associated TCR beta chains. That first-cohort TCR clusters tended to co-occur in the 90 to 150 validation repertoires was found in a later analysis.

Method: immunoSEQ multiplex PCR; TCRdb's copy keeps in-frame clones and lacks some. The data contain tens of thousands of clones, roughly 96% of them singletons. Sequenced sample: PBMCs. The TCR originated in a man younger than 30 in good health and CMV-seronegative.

CDR3 DNA: TGCAGCGTTGTCGACAGGGGAACCGAAGCTAACTATGGCTACACCTTC. Its protein product is CSVVDRGTEANYGYTF. The chain uses TRBV29-1 and TRBJ1-2; TRBD1 aligns across 8 bases. J was trimmed by 0 bases and V by 4 bases; bases with no gene match: 10. The CDR3 spans 16 residues. CDR1 and CDR2 (germline): SQVTM, ANQGSEA.